Sequencing of this T cell receptor (beta chain) was carried out in a study of T cell responses to AZD1222 COVID-19 vaccine (dated by TCRdb to the early 2020s). Some background on the complete study: A total of just over 230 trial participants underwent TCR sequencing, of whom about 210 had received two doses of AZD1222 and about 26 had received two doses of the MenACWY control vaccine. Trial participants were enrolled into age subgroups of 18-55, 56-69 and 70-plus years, which contained roughly 150, 30 and 60 TCR-sequenced participants, respectively. On the study overall, not on this receptor specifically: The 56-69-year group was small, and its depth increase did not reach significance, likely because of low power. Because no samples from the day 14 peak response were available, repertoires could be characterized only after the peak T cell response. Conclusions about previously exposed vaccinees are limited because only a handful of AZD1222 recipients were SARS-CoV-2 seropositive at baseline. Vaccine-associated CD4 TCRs spanned the whole spike protein, with dominant responses in regions 160-218 and 743-854. Spike-specific TCR breadth and depth rose significantly after two AZD1222 doses compared with day 0 and with MenACWY recipients. Participants were mostly white British, with more females than males. The authors suggested clonal diversity may have been underestimated. Reportedly, almost half of the unique spike-specific TCRs recognized epitopes lying outside the regions that are mutated in the B.1.351 and B.1.1.7 variants.

There are 13 amino acids in the CDR3, from cysteine to phenylalanine inclusive. Just the 39-base CDR3 DNA is kept, in frame starting at base 1. The germline V gene specifies SGHRS as CDR1 and YFSETQ as CDR2. V is pared back by 3 bases and J by 7 bases, with 13 bases lying between the germline termini. The CDR3 regions of human TCRbeta chains were analyzed by immunosequencing. The original methods were these. Repertoire TCRs were matched against a reference library of SARS-CoV-2-specific TCRs generated with the MIRA antigen-specificity platform. Breadth meant the fraction of unique TCRs that were SARS-CoV-2-associated, whereas depth meant the fraction of total T cells that were SARS-CoV-2-associated. Using the MIRA data, every spike-specific TCR was mapped to the spike region that the TCR reacted to and assigned to either a CD4 or a CD8 class. Log10-transformed breadth and depth values were compared by one-way ANOVA with Sidak's multiple comparisons tests. Sourced from immuneACCESS, this table was stored by TCRdb with only in-frame sequences that have V and J called. A share of the clones is absent; for the studies checked, an unresolved V gene accounts for under half, and the remainder has no known explanation. That table supplies the V and J calls and clone size; D and trimming were determined from the DNA. The sample includes 75,000 to 85,000 clones, with about three quarters observed a single time. 27% of the sample belongs to the ten largest clones.

In the paper's terms, the time point label means: about 28 days (+/-7) after the second vaccine dose. The treatment or condition label on this specimen signifies: meningococcal conjugate vaccine given as trial control. Samples from vaccinated people were obtained from the UK trials COV001 and COV002, which included a single-blind randomized controlled phase 2/3 trial of AZD1222 (ChAdOx1 nCoV-19) in healthy adults. Trial participant PBMC samples were collected at day 0 and day 28 after the second dose for TCRbeta chain sequencing. Worth noting for this clone: Its antigen is still unknown. Per-base quality was not reported, and no clone a single base away is much larger than it.

Sequenced here: peripheral blood, sampled 28 days after the second dose of the MenACWY control vaccine. The TCR sequence derives from an adult who received the MenACWY meningococcal vaccine as a control. The rearrangement combines TRBV5-1 with TRBJ2-5; the D segment could be TRBD2, given 5 matching bases. The DNA sequence is given as TGCGCCAGCAGCTCGTTGGCCGAGGGGACCCAGTACTTC. This sequence encodes CASSSLAEGTQYF.